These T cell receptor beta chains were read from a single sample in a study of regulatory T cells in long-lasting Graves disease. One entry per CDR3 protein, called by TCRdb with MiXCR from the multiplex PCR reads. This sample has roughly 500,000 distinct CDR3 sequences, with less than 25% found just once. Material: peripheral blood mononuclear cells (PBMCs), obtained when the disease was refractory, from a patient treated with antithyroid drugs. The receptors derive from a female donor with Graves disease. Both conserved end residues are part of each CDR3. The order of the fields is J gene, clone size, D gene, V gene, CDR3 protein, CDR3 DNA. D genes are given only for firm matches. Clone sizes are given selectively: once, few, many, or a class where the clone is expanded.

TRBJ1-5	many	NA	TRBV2	CASSGGPDGISNQPQHF	TGTGCCAGCAGTGGGGGGCCTGACGGGATTTCCAATCAGCCCCAGCATTTT
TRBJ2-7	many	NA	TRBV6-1	CASTGDYEQYF	TGTGCCAGCACAGGCGACTACGAGCAGTACTTC
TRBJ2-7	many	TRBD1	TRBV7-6	CASSSRRDRGYEQYF	TGTGCCAGCAGCTCGCGCCGGGACAGGGGGTACGAGCAGTACTTC
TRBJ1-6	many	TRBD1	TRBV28	CASRHTGTGHSPLHF	TGTGCCAGCAGACATACCGGGACAGGGCACTCACCCCTCCACTTT
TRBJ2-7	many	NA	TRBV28	CASSFSGGLTYEQYF	TGTGCCAGCAGTTTCAGTGGCGGGCTCACCTACGAGCAGTACTTC
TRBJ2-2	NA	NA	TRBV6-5	CASSSPGPGNTGELFF	TGTGCCAGCAGTTCCCCGGGTCCGGGCAACACCGGGGAGCTGTTTTTT
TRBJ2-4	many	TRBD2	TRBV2	CASSSYGAMTLAGTSKNIQYF	TGTGCCAGCAGTTCCTACGGGGCCATGACCTTAGCGGGAACCTCCAAAAACATTCAGTACTTC
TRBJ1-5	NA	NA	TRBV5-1	CAGWDSRRPYSNQPQHF	TGCGCGGGGTGGGACTCGAGGCGACCTTATAGCAATCAGCCCCAGCATTTT
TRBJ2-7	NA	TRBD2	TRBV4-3	CASSQELAGVYEQYF	TGCGCCAGCAGCCAAGAACTAGCGGGAGTATACGAGCAGTACTTC
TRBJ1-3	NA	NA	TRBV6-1	CASILGNTIYF	TGTGCCAGCATCCTCGGAAACACCATATATTTT
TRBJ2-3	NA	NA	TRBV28	CASSVEDTQYF	TGTGCCAGCAGTGTAGAGGATACGCAGTATTTT
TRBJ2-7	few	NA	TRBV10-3	CAISLRANYEQYF	TGTGCCATCAGCCTGCGGGCTAACTACGAGCAGTACTTC
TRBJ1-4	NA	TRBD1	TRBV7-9	CASSSGDRDRFF	TGTGCCAGCAGCTCCGGGGACAGGGATCGGTTTTTT
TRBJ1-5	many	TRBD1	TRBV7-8	CASSSSRTGGYSNQPQHF	TGTGCCAGCAGCTCCAGCAGGACAGGGGGCTATAGCAATCAGCCCCAGCATTTT
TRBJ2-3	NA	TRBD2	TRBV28	CASSLYSGRAEDTQYF	TGTGCCAGCAGTTTATATAGCGGGAGGGCGGAGGATACGCAGTATTTT
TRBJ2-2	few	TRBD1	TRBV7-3	CASSLAGTGVTGELFF	TGTGCCAGCAGCCTCGCCGGGACAGGGGTTACCGGGGAGCTGTTTTTT
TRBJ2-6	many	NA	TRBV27	CASSINWAANVLTF	TGTGCCAGCAGTATCAACTGGGCGGCCAACGTCCTGACTTTC
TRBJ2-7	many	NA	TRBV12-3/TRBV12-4	CASQYREAYEQYF	TGTGCCAGCCAGTACAGGGAAGCCTACGAGCAGTACTTC
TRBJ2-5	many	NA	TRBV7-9	CASNAPLDSEETQYF	TGTGCCAGCAACGCCCCTTTGGACAGCGAAGAGACCCAGTACTTC
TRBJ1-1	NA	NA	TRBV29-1	CSVRAGASPEAFF	TGCAGCGTCCGAGCGGGGGCTAGCCCTGAAGCTTTCTTT
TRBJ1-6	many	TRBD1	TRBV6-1	CASTDDRAVENSPLHF	TGTGCCAGCACAGATGACAGGGCCGTAGAGAATTCACCCCTCCACTTT
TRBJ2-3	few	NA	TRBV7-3	CASSSRGTHTQYF	TGTGCCAGCAGCTCTCGCGGGACTCATACGCAGTATTTT
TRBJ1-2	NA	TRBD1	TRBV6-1	CASRPGQMSYGYTF	TGTGCCAGCAGACCGGGACAGATGTCCTATGGCTACACCTTC
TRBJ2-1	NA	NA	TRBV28	CASRSRYNEQFF	TGTGCCAGCAGGTCCAGGTACAATGAGCAGTTCTTC
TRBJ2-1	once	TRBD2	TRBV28	CASSLVAGALNEQFF	TGTGCCAGCAGTTTGGTAGCGGGAGCCTTGAATGAGCAGTTCTTC
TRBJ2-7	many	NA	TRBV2	CASGGRGIYEQYF	TGTGCCAGCGGCGGGCGTGGGATCTACGAGCAGTACTTC
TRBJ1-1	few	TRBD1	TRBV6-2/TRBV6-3	CASGGQGVTEAFF	TGTGCCAGCGGAGGACAGGGGGTCACTGAAGCTTTCTTT
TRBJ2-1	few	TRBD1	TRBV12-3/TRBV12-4	CASSFGRGLYNEQFF	TGTGCCAGCAGTTTTGGCAGGGGGCTGTACAATGAGCAGTTCTTC
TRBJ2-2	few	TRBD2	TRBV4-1	CASSLSGLAGVSTGELFF	TGCGCCAGCAGCCTCTCCGGACTAGCGGGAGTTAGCACCGGGGAGCTGTTTTTT
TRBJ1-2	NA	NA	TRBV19	CACTRVGSGDGYTF	TGTGCCTGTACCCGCGTCGGGAGTGGGGATGGCTACACCTTC
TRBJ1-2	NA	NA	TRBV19	CASSTPSYGYTF	TGTGCCAGTAGTACCCCGAGCTATGGCTACACCTTC
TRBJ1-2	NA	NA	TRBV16	CASSQSVGVRRDRYGYTF	TGTGCCAGCAGCCAATCCGTAGGGGTGCGCAGGGACCGTTATGGCTACACCTTC
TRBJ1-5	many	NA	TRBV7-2	CASSLRWAGEPQHF	TGTGCCAGCAGCCTCCGTTGGGCAGGGGAGCCCCAGCATTTT
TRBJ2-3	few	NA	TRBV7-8	CASSSQGRDTQYF	TGTGCCAGCAGCTCCCAGGGGAGAGATACGCAGTATTTT
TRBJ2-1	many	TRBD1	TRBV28	CASSPGQSSYNEQFF	TGTGCCAGCAGCCCGGGACAGAGCTCCTACAATGAGCAGTTCTTC
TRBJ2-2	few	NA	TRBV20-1	CSASPNSIATGELFF	TGCAGTGCTAGCCCTAACTCGATCGCCACCGGGGAGCTGTTTTTT
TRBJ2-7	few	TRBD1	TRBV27	CASSFPGQLPEQYF	TGTGCCAGCAGTTTCCCGGGACAGCTTCCCGAGCAGTACTTC
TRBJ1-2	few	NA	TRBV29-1	CSVVQDGYTF	TGCAGCGTTGTACAGGATGGCTACACCTTC
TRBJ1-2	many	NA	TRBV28	CASSRQDYGYTF	TGTGCCAGCAGTCGACAAGACTATGGCTACACCTTC
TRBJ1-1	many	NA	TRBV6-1	CASRIDGTNTEAFF	TGTGCCAGCAGGATAGACGGAACGAACACTGAAGCTTTCTTT
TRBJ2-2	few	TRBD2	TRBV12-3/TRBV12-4	CASSFYFSGGTGELFF	TGTGCCAGCAGTTTCTACTTCTCGGGAGGCACCGGGGAGCTGTTTTTT
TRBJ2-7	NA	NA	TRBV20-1	CSASWEIPYEQYF	TGCAGTGCTAGTTGGGAGATTCCCTACGAGCAGTACTTC
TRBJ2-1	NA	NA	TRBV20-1	CSATKPWAGRNEQFF	TGCAGTGCTACCAAACCATGGGCAGGGCGCAATGAGCAGTTCTTC
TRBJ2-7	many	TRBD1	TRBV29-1	CSVTGGSGEQYF	TGCAGCGTAACAGGGGGCTCAGGCGAGCAGTACTTC
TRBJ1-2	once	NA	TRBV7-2	CASSFYLPGQIPMATNYGYTF	TGTGCCAGCAGCTTTTACTTACCCGGACAGATCCCTATGGCTACTAACTATGGCTACACCTTC
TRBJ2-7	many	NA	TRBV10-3	CAISGQSYEQYF	TGTGCCATCAGTGGACAGTCCTACGAGCAGTACTTC
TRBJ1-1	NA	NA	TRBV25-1	CASSEWGAEAFF	TGTGCCAGCAGTGAATGGGGGGCTGAAGCTTTCTTT
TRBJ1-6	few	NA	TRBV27	CASTISGSYNSPLHF	TGTGCCAGCACCATAAGCGGCAGTTATAATTCACCCCTCCACTTT
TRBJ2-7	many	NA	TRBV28	CAGAVSSYEQYF	TGTGCCGGGGCAGTCTCCTCCTACGAGCAGTACTTC
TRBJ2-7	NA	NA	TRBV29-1	CSVGQEMTYEQYF	TGCAGCGTTGGGCAGGAAATGACCTACGAGCAGTACTTC
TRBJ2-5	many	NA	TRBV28	CASSLLGQRAETQYF	TGTGCCAGCAGTTTACTCGGTCAGAGAGCGGAGACCCAGTACTTC
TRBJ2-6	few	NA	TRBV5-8	CASGPGRQFSGANVLTF	TGTGCCAGCGGTCCTGGGCGGCAGTTCTCTGGGGCCAACGTCCTGACTTTC
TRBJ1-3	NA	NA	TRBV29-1	CSFDTGGLSGNTIYF	TGCAGCTTTGATACAGGAGGACTCTCTGGAAACACCATATATTTT
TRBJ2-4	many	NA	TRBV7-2	CASSLSPGTAKNIQYF	TGTGCCAGCAGCTTATCTCCAGGGACAGCCAAAAACATTCAGTACTTC
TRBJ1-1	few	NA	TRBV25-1	CASSEFGEPNTEAFF	TGTGCCAGCAGTGAATTCGGGGAACCGAACACTGAAGCTTTCTTT
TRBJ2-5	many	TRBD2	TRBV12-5	CASGLSRTSGMTETQYF	TGTGCTAGTGGTTTGTCTAGGACTAGCGGGATGACTGAGACCCAGTACTTC
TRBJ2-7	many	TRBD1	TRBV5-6	CASSWTGGWYEQYF	TGTGCCAGCAGCTGGACAGGGGGTTGGTACGAGCAGTACTTC
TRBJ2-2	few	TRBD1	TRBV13	CASSGGTGVTGELFF	TGTGCCAGCAGCGGCGGGACAGGTGTCACCGGGGAGCTGTTTTTT
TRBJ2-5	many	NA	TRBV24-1	CATSTGGTQYF	TGTGCCACCAGTACCGGAGGGACCCAGTACTTC
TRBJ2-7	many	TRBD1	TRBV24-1	CATSETGEAYEQYF	TGTGCCACCAGTGAAACAGGGGAAGCCTACGAGCAGTACTTC